This passage covers 25 T cell receptor beta chains from one sample sequenced in a study of shared clonotypes between healthy human individuals. Data came from immunoSEQ multiplex PCR; TCRdb stores just in-frame clones and leaves some out. Altogether roughly 1 million clones are present, approximately 70% being singletons, with the ten largest covering approximately 1.5%. The sample was memory CD4+ T cells sorted from blood. Regarding subset: CD45RA-negative fraction. The receptors come from a man between 18 and 35 years old in good health.

As for this clone: In the same sample, other DNA sequences code for this CDR3. The chain joins TRBV7-2 to TRBJ2-1, with TRBD2 matching over 10 bases. Trimming removed 5 bases from V and 4 bases from J; junction bases left unmatched: 5. Germline CDR1 reads SGHTA; CDR2 reads FQGNSA. The CDR3 is 15 residues long. The CDR3 loop reads CASSPRTSGYNEQFF. CDR3 nucleotide sequence: TGTGCCAGCAGCCCCCGGACTAGCGGTTACAATGAGCAGTTCTTC.

This clone was counted once. The chain recombines TRBV4-2 with TRBJ2-2; maybe TRBD1 (5 bases). The V gene lost 7 bases and the J gene lost 7 bases, with 13 bases spanning the gap. Germline V gene lookup returns CDR1 LGHNA and CDR2 YNFKEQ. This CDR3 is built from 13 residues. CDR3 region: CASNKGQGGELFF. Here the CDR3 DNA reads TGTGCCAGCAACAAAGGCCAGGGCGGGGAGCTGTTTTTT.

The chain recombines TRBV5-1 with TRBJ2-1, with D perhaps matching TRBD1 or TRBD2 (5 bases each). Trimming shortened V by 2 bases and J by 0 bases, and 15 bases separated the two germline ends. Germline CDR1 SGHRS, CDR2 YFSETQ. The CDR3 is made up of 17 amino acids. The CDR3 DNA reads TGCGCCAGCAGCTTTAGGGACCCAGGAAGCTCCTACAATGAGCAGTTCTTC. Translation: CASSFRDPGSSYNEQFF.

This clone came up a few times. This chain uses TRBV30 with TRBJ1-1; D is undetermined. Germline CDR1 GTSNPN, CDR2 SVGIG (reference sequence). This CDR3 contains 13 residues. V gave up 2 bases and J gave up 8 bases, with 15 bases separating them. In nucleotides, the CDR3 is TGTGCCTGGAGTATGCGAGTTCAACCCGAAGCTTTCTTT. It is translated as CAWSMRVQPEAFF.

The V call is TRBV2, the J call TRBJ1-2, with TRBD1 as a possible D gene (6 bases). This CDR3 has 12 amino acids. Germline V gene sequence: CDR1 SNHLY, CDR2 FYNNEI. V gave up 6 bases and J gave up 4 bases, with 9 bases separating them. This chain's CDR3 is CASSTGIYGYTF. Here the CDR3 DNA reads TGTGCCAGCAGCACAGGGATCTATGGCTACACCTTC.

This clone was found a few times. The V gene is TRBV2, the J gene TRBJ1-2; 7 bases align to TRBD1. Unmatched junction bases numbered 7, after V lost 5 bases and J lost 4 bases. CDR3 length: 14 residues. Per the germline V gene, CDR1 is SNHLY and CDR2 is FYNNEI. DNA for the CDR3: TGTGCCAGCAGTAGGGACAGTCCCCTCTATGGCTACACCTTC. Encoded protein: CASSRDSPLYGYTF.

This clone was seen many times. The chain employs TRBV11-2 and TRBJ1-1, with 7 bases matching TRBD1. Trimming at V came to 5 bases and at J to 1 base, leaving 4 bases not matched to a gene. Germline loops: CDR1 SGHAT, CDR2 FQNNGV. CDR3 length equals 14 residues. CDR3 protein: CASSAHRGNTEAFF. As DNA, the CDR3 is TGTGCCAGCAGCGCCCACAGGGGGAACACTGAAGCTTTCTTT.

The chain carries TRBV28 and TRBJ1-1, with D hard to call. This CDR3 region has 13 residues. Germline lookup yields CDR1 MDHEN and CDR2 SYDVKM. V gave up 7 bases and J gave up 1 base, with 10 bases separating them. CDR3 nucleotides: TGTGCCAGCACATGGATTTCGAACACTGAAGCTTTCTTT. This encodes CASTWISNTEAFF.

A single count supports this clone. The DNA of the CDR3 is TGTGCCAGTAGTATAGGCGGTCCCTCGGTTGAGCAGTTCTTC. Translated: CASSIGGPSVEQFF. The chain carries TRBV19 and TRBJ2-1; the D is unclear. The CDR3 totals 14 residues. Germline values: CDR1 LNHDA, CDR2 SQIVND (reference sequence). V gave up 1 base and J gave up 9 bases, with 13 bases separating them.

The rearrangement links TRBV5-1 to TRBJ2-1; 13 positions match TRBD2. The CDR3 spans 16 residues. Germline CDR1 is SGHRS and CDR2 is YFSETQ. With V trimmed by 4 bases and J by 4 bases, 5 bases remained unmatched. The CDR3 region is CASSQLAGGGYNEQFF. CDR3 in DNA: TGCGCCAGCAGCCAACTAGCGGGAGGGGGATACAATGAGCAGTTCTTC.

The chain is built from TRBV9 and TRBJ1-1, with 8 bases fitting TRBD1. The CDR3 is 16 residues long. In germline, CDR1 is SGDLS, CDR2 YYNGEE. With 0 bases clipped from V and 0 bases from J, the junction kept 4 bases outside the gene matches. CDR3 sequence: CASSVGAGGLNTEAFF. In DNA, the CDR3 is TGTGCCAGCAGCGTAGGCGCAGGGGGCCTGAACACTGAAGCTTTCTTT. Complete variable domain (other parts from reference TRBV9 and TRBJ1-1): DSGVTQTPKHLITATGQRVTLRCSPRSGDLSVYWYQQSLDQGLQFLIQYYNGEERAKGNILERFSAQQFPDLHSELNLSSLELGDSALYFCASSVGAGGLNTEAFFGQGTRLTVV.

The table lists this clone with a count of one. One end of the junction is discordant with germline, which a read error may explain. V usage is TRBV19 and J usage is TRBJ2-4; TRBD1 aligns across 7 bases. Per germline, CDR1 LNHDA and CDR2 SQIVND (reference sequence). The CDR3 sequence is 12 residues long. CDR3 residues: CASSIGQGFKDF. Written as DNA, the CDR3 is TGTGCCAGTAGTATAGGACAGGGTTTTAAGGACTTC.

This rearrangement joins TRBV10-3 to TRBJ2-7; 7 positions agree with TRBD2. The V gene end was trimmed by 5 bases and the J gene end by 0 bases; junction bases not matched to a gene: 13. The CDR3 spans 17 residues. Per the germline V gene, CDR1 is ENHRY and CDR2 is SYGVKD. DNA of the CDR3: TGTGCCATCAGTCCGGGACTACAAACGGGAAGCTCCTACGAGCAGTACTTC. It translates to CAISPGLQTGSSYEQYF.

This clone was counted between two and nine times. The rearrangement links TRBV7-9 to TRBJ1-1; D ambiguous. This CDR3 is 14 amino acids long. Germline CDR1 SEHNR, CDR2 FQNEAQ (reference sequence). V was cut by 5 bases and J by 1 base, with 11 bases left in between. The CDR3 sequence: CASSRFNQNTEAFF. CDR3 nucleotide sequence: TGTGCCAGCAGCCGGTTTAACCAGAACACTGAAGCTTTCTTT.

The gene calls are TRBV6-6 and TRBJ2-4; D gene unclear. V was shortened by 6 bases and J by 5 bases, with 11 bases between the two germline ends. The CDR3 length is 13 residues. In germline, CDR1 is MNHNY, CDR2 SVGAGI (reference sequence). The chain's CDR3 is CASRLTDENIQYF. The CDR3 coding sequence is TGTGCCAGCAGACTGACGGACGAAAACATTCAGTACTTC.

The CDR3 protein is CASSLGLGGIIGETQYF. The CDR3 nucleotides are TGTGCCAGCAGCTTAGGGCTGGGGGGCATCATTGGAGAGACCCAGTACTTC. V gene TRBV7-2 combines with J gene TRBJ2-5; the D call may be TRBD1 or TRBD2 (6 bases each). The CDR3 loop spans 17 amino acids. Germline assignment: CDR1 SGHTA and CDR2 FQGNSA. V dropped 1 base and J dropped 4 bases, with 19 bases sitting between them.

This rearrangement joins TRBV27 to TRBJ1-2, with a possible D match to TRBD1 (5 bases). Trimming took off 2 bases at V and 5 bases at J, with 12 bases between the two ends. The germline CDR1 and CDR2 sequences are MNHEY and SMNVEV (reference sequence). This CDR3 is 14 amino acids long. The CDR3 region has the DNA TGTGCCAGCAGTTTAGAAGGGACCGGGTATGGCTACACCTTC. Protein sequence: CASSLEGTGYGYTF.

This clone was counted a single time. This specimen includes other DNA sequences encoding the same CDR3. V usage is TRBV7-9 and J usage is TRBJ2-7; D might be TRBD2 (5 bases). Trimming cost V 5 bases and J 3 bases, with 8 bases left between them. Germline V CDR1 and CDR2: SEHNR, FQNEAQ (reference sequence). The CDR3 has 12 amino acids. CDR3 sequence: CASSPGGYEQYF. The CDR3 bases are TGTGCCAGCAGCCCAGGAGGCTACGAGCAGTACTTC.

This chain connects TRBV27 to TRBJ2-3, with unresolved D. Trimming cost V 6 bases and J 4 bases, with 11 bases left between them. The CDR3 contains 13 residues. Germline V gives CDR1 MNHEY, CDR2 SMNVEV (reference sequence). This CDR3 reads CASRVFGADTQYF. CDR3 bases: TGTGCCAGCAGGGTTTTCGGAGCAGATACGCAGTATTTT.

A remark on this clone: Different DNA sequences within this sample yield the same CDR3. J is TRBJ1-2 and V is TRBV28; D gene ambiguous. Germline V gene sequence: CDR1 MDHEN, CDR2 SYDVKM. Trimming took off 7 bases at V and 8 bases at J, with 17 bases between the two ends. CDR3 length: 13 residues. The CDR3 sequence is CASTPPGLGGYTF. The CDR3 coding sequence is TGTGCCAGCACCCCCCCCGGACTCGGGGGCTACACCTTC.

The rearrangement uses TRBV7-2 and TRBJ2-5; TRBD2 is a possible D gene (6 bases). Trimming pared 6 bases from V and 2 bases from J, leaving 10 bases between. The CDR3 loop spans 13 amino acids. Germline CDR1 SGHTA, CDR2 FQGNSA. DNA of the CDR3: TGTGCCAGCAGTACCGGGACTCAAGAGACCCAGTACTTC. Residues: CASSTGTQETQYF.

In this sample, this clone turned up once. V usage is TRBV7-9 and J usage is TRBJ2-7, with D maybe TRBD1 (5 bases). CDR1 is SEHNR, CDR2 FQNEAQ, per germline (reference sequence). Trimming took 1 base from V and 2 from J, leaving 9 bases between them. The CDR3 is made up of 14 amino acids. CDR3: CASSLEGFTYEQYF. As DNA, the CDR3 is TGTGCCAGCAGCTTAGAGGGGTTCACCTACGAGCAGTACTTC.

The chain recombines TRBV28 with TRBJ1-2; possible D gene TRBD1, 5 bases. Germline lookup yields CDR1 MDHEN and CDR2 SYDVKM. The CDR3 is made up of 15 amino acids. With 5 bases removed from V and 4 bases from J, the gap between germline ends came to 17 bases. The CDR3 DNA follows: TGTGCCAGCAGTATCGCGGGAACAGGCGGCTATGGCTACACCTTC. Protein product: CASSIAGTGGYGYTF.

The CDR3: CASSLAGRGFDEQFF. The CDR3 nucleotides read TGCGCCAGCAGCCTAGCGGGGCGAGGGTTCGATGAGCAGTTCTTC. The J gene is TRBJ2-1, the V gene TRBV10-2; 9 bases line up with TRBD2. The V and J ends lost 6 bases and 8 bases, in that order; junction bases with no gene match: 11. Germline V lookup: CDR1 WSHSY, CDR2 SAAADI. CDR3 length: 15 residues.

The chain combines TRBV2 with TRBJ1-5; D is undetermined. V lost 4 bases and J lost 9, with 16 bases in between. CDR3 length: 14 amino acids. Per germline, CDR1 SNHLY and CDR2 FYNNEI. CDR3 DNA sequence: TGTGCCAGCAGTGGAAGGGCAGATTCATCGCCCCAGCATTTT. This translates into CASSGRADSSPQHF.